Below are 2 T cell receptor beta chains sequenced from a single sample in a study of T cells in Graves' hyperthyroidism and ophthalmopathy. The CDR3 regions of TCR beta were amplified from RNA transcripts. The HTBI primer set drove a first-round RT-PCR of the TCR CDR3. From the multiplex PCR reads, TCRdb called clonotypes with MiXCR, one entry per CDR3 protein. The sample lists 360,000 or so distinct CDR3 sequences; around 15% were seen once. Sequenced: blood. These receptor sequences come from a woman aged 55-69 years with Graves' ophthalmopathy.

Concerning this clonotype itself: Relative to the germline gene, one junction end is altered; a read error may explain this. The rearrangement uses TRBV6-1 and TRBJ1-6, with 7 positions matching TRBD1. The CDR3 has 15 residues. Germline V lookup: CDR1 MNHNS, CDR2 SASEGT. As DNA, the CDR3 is TGTGCCAGCAGTATGACAGGGAATGAAGGGTCACCCCCCCACTTT. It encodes CASSMTGNEGSPPHF.

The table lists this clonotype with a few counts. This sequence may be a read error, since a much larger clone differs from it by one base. CDR3 region: CAGSQGGLGGGKTQYF. The CDR3 coding sequence is TGTGCCGGCAGCCAAGGGGGACTAGGTGGAGGGAAGACCCAGTACTTC. The chain recombines TRBV3-1 with TRBJ2-5, with TRBD2 identical over 8 bases. The CDR3 consists of 16 residues. Germline V gene sequence: CDR1 LGHDT, CDR2 YNNKEL (reference sequence).